This TCR beta chain was sequenced in a study of T-cell memory formation after mild COVID-19 (dated by TCRdb to the early 2020s). Describing the broader study: TCR sequence clusters from the two donors were largely donor specific. In two donors, T-cell clones that expanded and contracted after mild COVID-19 were tracked by sequencing TCRalpha and TCRbeta repertoires over time. The cohort comprised two young, previously healthy adult volunteers, one female and one male.

The instrument given in TCRdb is Illumina NovaSeq 6000. TCRalpha and TCRbeta cDNA libraries were constructed by 5'RACE with constant-segment primers, with sample barcodes and unique molecular identifiers being introduced. Trizol reagent was used to extract RNA from every sample. Libraries were amplified in two PCR steps, with a second sample barcode and Illumina TruSeq adapters added in the second step. Libraries were sequenced on an Illumina NovaSeq with 2 x 150 bp paired-end reads. For the original study's pipeline: Reads were demultiplexed and collapsed into UMI-guided consensus sequences with migec v1.2.7. Using mixcr v2.1.11, UMI consensuses were aligned to TRA and TRB V and J templates and then assembled into clonotypes. A clonotype was counted as expanded or contracted only when both edgeR and NoisET called the clonotype significant, with the noise models trained on biological replicates. For edgeR calls, a false discovery rate-adjusted p below 0.01 and a log2 fold-change threshold of 1 were applied. PCA with hierarchical clustering of max-normalized trajectories of the 1000 most abundant clonotypes was used as exploratory dynamics analysis. Each responding clone was given a CD4 or CD8 phenotype based on the CD4+ and CD8+ repertoires, which had been sequenced separately. TCRdb cleaned the public reads at Q25 with fastp, built clones with MiXCR and kept in-frame beta chains. All rows with the same CDR3 protein become a single entry with the most common DNA and genes. These V and J calls are TCRdb output, not the study's own analysis. The sample table lists about 400,000 distinct CDR3 sequences, approximately 16% of them with a count of one. About a fifth of the sample is taken by the ten largest.

Remarks on this clonotype: Its antigen is unknown. No per-base quality is available; no much larger clone lies one base away.

Results and caveats for the whole study, not just this receptor: Some responding clones were found in pre-infection memory, which suggests that pre-existing cross-reactive memory T cells took part in the SARS-CoV-2 response. Clones contracting from day 15 to 85 had balanced CD4/CD8 phenotypes, while a second wave expanding from day 15 to 37 was biased towards CD4+. The study included only a couple of mild cases, and larger cohorts that include severe cases with pre-infection samples were judged to be necessary. Contracting CD4+ clones were found mainly in CM and EM memory subsets, while CD8+ clones were enriched in EMRA. Whether the second-wave clones peaking on day 37 were SARS-CoV-2 specific was not confirmed.

Ficoll-Paque density gradient centrifugation was the method used to isolate PBMCs. The germline V gene supplies CDR1 SGDLS and CDR2 YYNGEE. Relative to germline, V is 5 bases shorter and J is 5 bases shorter, with 20 bases between their ends. Counted from cysteine to phenylalanine, this CDR3 has 15 amino acids. The only DNA kept is the CDR3, 45 bases in frame from the first base. Sequencing input: PBMCs or a T cell subset sorted from them (not recorded which). This TCR derives from a man between 18 and 29 years old who had mild COVID-19 (a few samples of this study predate the infection). The sample titles of this study are shuffled in the database, so cell type and time point are left out; the donor was told from shared clones. The chain uses TRBV9 and TRBJ2-7; too little of a D gene remains to name it. This receptor carries the CDR3 CASSAHLRSADEQYF. In nucleotides, the sequence is TGTGCCAGCAGTGCCCACTTGAGAAGCGCCGACGAGCAGTACTTC.